The 32 T cell receptor beta chains in this list originate from one sample, sequenced in a study of blood T cell repertoires in COVID-19. The assay was immunoSEQ multiplex PCR, and TCRdb's table has in-frame clones only and misses some. The sample has approximately 300,000 clones; around 90% are singletons. The sample comprised peripheral blood. These receptors were obtained from a woman aged 45-65 years who had recovered from COVID-19.

The CDR3 spells CASSNSGQGASEAFF. The CDR3, as DNA: TGCGCCAGCAGCAACTCGGGACAGGGGGCATCTGAAGCTTTCTTT. This sequence joins TRBV5-1 and TRBJ1-1, with 12 bases that match TRBD1. Germline-derived CDR1 and CDR2 are SGHRS and YFSETQ. This CDR3 spans 15 amino acids. V trimming: 4 bases; J trimming: 6 bases; junction bases outside the gene matches: 7. Filled out from reference TRBV5-1 and TRBJ1-1, the complete variable domain reads KAGVTQTPRYLIKTRGQQVTLSCSPISGHRSVSWYQQTPGQGLQFLFEYFSETQRNKGNFPGRFSGRQFSNSRSEMNVSTLELGDSALYLCASSNSGQGASEAFFGQGTRLTVV.

This sequence joins TRBV24-1 and TRBJ2-6, with D unresolved. This CDR3 comprises 16 residues. CDR1 is KGHDR, CDR2 SFDVKD, per germline. V was shortened by 2 bases and J by 0 bases, with 7 bases between the two germline ends. CDR3 protein: CATSDSSVSGANVLTF. For the CDR3, the DNA is TGTGCCACCAGTGATTCAAGCGTCTCTGGGGCCAACGTCCTGACTTTC.

The rearrangement uses TRBV18 and TRBJ2-3, with D unresolved. Trimming cost V 6 bases and J 0 bases, with 4 bases left between them. This CDR3 spans 12 amino acids. Germline CDR1 and CDR2: KGHSH and LQKENI. The CDR3, as DNA: TGTGCCAGCTCGGCTAGCACAGATACGCAGTATTTT. Residues: CASSASTDTQYF.

This sequence joins TRBV7-9 and TRBJ2-1, with TRBD2 as a possible D gene (6 bases). Germline CDR1 SEHNR, CDR2 FQNEAQ (reference sequence). The CDR3 is made up of 15 amino acids. V dropped 3 bases and J dropped 4 bases, with 13 bases sitting between them. The CDR3 region has the DNA TGTGCCAGCAGCTTTTTAGCGGACCTTTACAATGAGCAGTTCTTC. Translated, it gives CASSFLADLYNEQFF.

This chain uses TRBV5-1 with TRBJ2-6; a possible D gene is TRBD1 (6 bases). The CDR3 totals 18 residues. V lost 2 bases and J lost 3, with 18 bases in between. Looked up from germline, CDR1 is SGHRS and CDR2 is YFSETQ. The CDR3: CASSFLGGRLGGANVLTF. The CDR3, as DNA: TGCGCCAGCAGCTTTCTAGGGGGAAGATTAGGTGGGGCCAACGTCCTGACTTTC. Drawing the rest from reference TRBV5-1 and TRBJ2-6, the complete variable domain is KAGVTQTPRYLIKTRGQQVTLSCSPISGHRSVSWYQQTPGQGLQFLFEYFSETQRNKGNFPGRFSGRQFSNSRSEMNVSTLELGDSALYLCASSFLGGRLGGANVLTFGAGSRLTVL.

This chain connects TRBV27 to TRBJ1-2; 8 bases line up with TRBD1. CDR3 length: 16 residues. The V and J ends lost 4 bases and 4 bases, in that order; junction bases with no gene match: 11. Germline loops: CDR1 MNHEY, CDR2 SMNVEV (reference sequence). The CDR3 bases are TGTGCCAGCAGTTCCACCGGGACAGGACAACTCTATGGCTACACCTTC. It is translated as CASSSTGTGQLYGYTF.

The CDR3 is CASSQDRDLNEKLFF. As DNA, the CDR3 is TGCGCCAGCAGCCAGGACAGGGATTTGAATGAAAAACTGTTTTTT. This chain joins TRBV4-1 and TRBJ1-4, with 8 bases lining up with TRBD1. The CDR3 spans 15 residues. Losses at the gene ends were 3 bases for V and 5 bases for J; bases not matched to a gene: 5. Per the germline V gene, CDR1 is MGHRA and CDR2 is YSYEKL.

V is TRBV5-6 and J is TRBJ1-4; D may be TRBD1 (5 bases). From germline, CDR1 is SGHDT and CDR2 YYEEEE. The CDR3 is 16 amino acids. V lost 2 bases, J lost 3 bases, and 14 bases lay in between. Here the CDR3 DNA reads TGTGCCAGCAGCTTCCTACAGGTTACCCCTAATGAAAAACTGTTTTTT. This sequence encodes CASSFLQVTPNEKLFF. The full variable domain, with the rest looked up from reference TRBV5-6 and TRBJ1-4, is DAGVTQSPTHLIKTRGQQVTLRCSPKSGHDTVSWYQQALGQGPQFIFQYYEEEERQRGNFPDRFSGHQFPNYSSELNVNALLLGDSALYLCASSFLQVTPNEKLFFGSGTQLSVL.

The J gene is TRBJ2-2, the V gene TRBV7-8; D unresolved. The CDR3 spans 13 residues. The V gene's germline CDR1 is SGHVS and CDR2 FQNEAQ. V was pared by 5 bases and J by 2 bases, with 6 bases between. The CDR3, as DNA: TGTGCCAGCAGCCTATTTAACACCGGGGAGCTGTTTTTT. Translation: CASSLFNTGELFF.

The chain joins TRBV4-1 to TRBJ1-1, with TRBD1 matching 8 bases. Germline V gene lookup returns CDR1 MGHRA and CDR2 YSYEKL. The CDR3 has 16 residues. V gave up 2 bases and J gave up 5 bases; unmatched junction bases: 10. In nucleotides, the CDR3 is TGCGCCAGCAGCCAACCGTTTTCAGGGGGCGCGACTGAAGCTTTCTTT. Protein product: CASSQPFSGGATEAFF.

The chain links TRBV5-1 to TRBJ2-5; 7 nucleotides agree with TRBD1. The ends lost 1 base at V and 3 bases at J; junction bases unmatched: 6. Germline values: CDR1 SGHRS, CDR2 YFSETQ. This CDR3 is built from 15 residues. CDR3 nucleotide sequence: TGCGCCAGCAGCTTGATAGGTACAGGGGAAGAGACCCAGTACTTC. Translating it yields CASSLIGTGEETQYF.

The chain is built from TRBV21-1 and TRBJ1-4; the D call TRBD1 from the table was never checked on the DNA. TRBV21-1 is a known pseudogene. The CDR3 runs to 15 residues. For the CDR3, the DNA is TGTGCCAGCAGCCCCCGGGACAGGCTGAATGAAAAACTGTTTTTT. Its protein product is CASSPRDRLNEKLFF.

This chain joins TRBV5-1 and TRBJ2-7, with 8 bases that match TRBD1. The junction had 3 bases not matched to a gene; V was cut back by 0 bases and J by 1 base. The CDR3 consists of 15 residues. Germline lookup yields CDR1 SGHRS and CDR2 YFSETQ. Written as DNA, the CDR3 is TGCGCCAGCAGCTTGGGGACAGGGCGGTCCTACGAGCAGTACTTC. Translated: CASSLGTGRSYEQYF.

The chain employs TRBV10-2 and TRBJ2-3; a possible D gene is TRBD2 (7 bases). V was clipped by 11 bases and J by 2 bases, with 14 bases between them. Germline CDR1 and CDR2: WSHSY and SAAADI. The CDR3 loop spans 13 amino acids. CDR3 sequence (DNA): TGCGCCGGGGGAGGGGGGTACACAGATACGCAGTATTTT. It yields the protein CAGGGGYTDTQYF.

This clone was recorded a few times. V and J are TRBV28 and TRBJ1-1; 9 bases match TRBD1. Trimming took 5 bases from V and 8 from J; bases not matched to a gene: 9. This CDR3 has 14 residues. Germline values: CDR1 MDHEN, CDR2 SYDVKM. The CDR3 is CASSTTGGREEAFF. In DNA form, the CDR3 reads TGTGCCAGCAGTACCACAGGGGGCAGGGAAGAAGCTTTCTTT.

This clone appeared once. The chain has TRBV6-5 and TRBJ1-6, with 8 bases that match TRBD1. V lost 5 bases to trimming and J lost 9 bases; unmatched junction nucleotides: 3. The germline CDR1 and CDR2 sequences are MNHEY and SVGAGI. The CDR3 extends over 13 amino acids. The CDR3 here is CASSRQGSSPLHF. The CDR3 DNA follows: TGTGCCAGCAGTCGACAGGGGAGTTCACCCCTCCACTTT.

CDR3 in amino acids: CASSQGQSYEQYF. The CDR3, as DNA: TGTGCCAGCAGCCAGGGACAGTCCTACGAGCAGTACTTC. J is TRBJ2-7 and V is TRBV6-5, with 7 positions matching TRBD1. The CDR3 extends over 13 amino acids. Losses at the gene ends were 6 bases for V and 1 base for J; bases not matched to a gene: 3. In germline, CDR1 is MNHEY, CDR2 SVGAGI.

This chain joins TRBV5-1 and TRBJ2-7; a possible D gene is TRBD1 (5 bases). Trimming took 6 bases from V and 7 from J, leaving 23 bases between them. CDR3 size: 15 residues. Per germline, CDR1 SGHRS and CDR2 YFSETQ. The CDR3 loop is CASTLGPQRQGEQYF. Here the CDR3 DNA reads TGCGCCAGCACTCTGGGGCCCCAGCGTCAGGGAGAGCAGTACTTC.

This chain uses TRBV4-3 with TRBJ1-4; no definite D call. Germline V gives CDR1 LGHNA, CDR2 YSLEER. There are 14 residues in the CDR3. Trimming pared 1 base from V and 4 bases from J, leaving 7 bases between. CDR3: CASSQGGFNEKLFF. Written as DNA, the CDR3 is TGCGCCAGCAGCCAAGGAGGATTTAATGAAAAACTGTTTTTT.

The chain joins TRBV2 to TRBJ1-1, with a weak D call TRBD1 (5 bases). The germline gives CDR1 SNHLY, CDR2 FYNNEI. The CDR3 has 14 amino acids. The V gene lost 8 bases and the J gene lost 2 bases, with 15 bases spanning the gap. CDR3 nucleotides: TGTGCCAGCGGCCGACAGATATTCAACACTGAAGCTTTCTTT. It codes for CASGRQIFNTEAFF.

The J gene is TRBJ1-4, the V gene TRBV9; 12 nucleotides line up with TRBD1. Unmatched junction bases numbered 5, after V lost 3 bases and J lost 8 bases. This CDR3 has 15 residues. Germline CDR1 reads SGDLS; CDR2 reads YYNGEE. This CDR3 reads CASSGLGTGGEKLFF. Here the CDR3 DNA reads TGTGCCAGCAGCGGATTGGGGACAGGGGGCGAAAAACTGTTTTTT.

Only one count was recorded for this clone. V gene TRBV4-2 combines with J gene TRBJ1-1, with TRBD1 identical over 8 bases. The CDR3 spans 14 residues. Germline CDR1 LGHNA, CDR2 YNFKEQ. The junction had 3 bases not matched to a gene; V was cut back by 5 bases and J by 1 base. The CDR3 is CASSGGQENTEAFF. Here the CDR3 DNA reads TGTGCCAGCAGCGGGGGACAGGAGAACACTGAAGCTTTCTTT.

This rearrangement joins TRBV28 to TRBJ2-2, with TRBD2 matching over 7 bases. The CDR3 spans 17 residues. Trimming at V came to 2 bases and at J to 0 bases, leaving 6 bases not matched to a gene. Germline assignment: CDR1 MDHEN and CDR2 SYDVKM. CDR3 residues: CASSLGAAGSNTGELFF. As DNA, the CDR3 is TGTGCCAGCAGTTTAGGGGCAGCGGGATCGAACACCGGGGAGCTGTTTTTT.

The chain combines TRBV12-3 or TRBV12-4 with TRBJ1-2; D unclear. Trimming took off 2 bases at V and 2 bases at J, with 6 bases between the two ends. The CDR3 is 13 residues long. CDR3 residues: CASSLQWNYGYTF. CDR3 DNA sequence: TGTGCCAGCAGTTTACAGTGGAACTATGGCTACACCTTC.

The chain links TRBV28 to TRBJ1-2; no definite D call. The V end was cut by 5 bases, the J end by 8 bases, with 12 bases between. The CDR3 is made up of 12 amino acids. The germline gives CDR1 MDHEN, CDR2 SYDVKM. This CDR3 is CASSLGRAGYTF. The CDR3 DNA follows: TGTGCCAGCAGTCTCGGCCGAGCGGGCTACACCTTC.

This sequence joins TRBV5-1 and TRBJ1-5; no clear D. The V and J ends lost 0 bases and 6 bases respectively, with 13 bases between them. The CDR3 is 15 amino acids. Germline loops: CDR1 SGHRS, CDR2 YFSETQ. Here the CDR3 DNA reads TGCGCCAGCAGCTTGGCCGGCACTACGGGTCAGCCCCAGCATTTT. Residues: CASSLAGTTGQPQHF.

Concerning this clone itself: At one of its ends the junction is not consistent with the germline gene, which may arise from a read error. V is TRBV7-7 and J is TRBJ2-5; 11 bases are a match to TRBD1. The CDR3 is made up of 14 amino acids. Germline V gives CDR1 SSHAT, CDR2 FNYEAQ (reference sequence). CDR3 nucleotide sequence: TGTGCTAGCAGCCAGGACAGGGGGCAGGGGACCCAGTACTTC. This translates into CASSQDRGQGTQYF.

V is TRBV7-2 and J is TRBJ2-7, with TRBD1 identical over 10 bases. The CDR3 sequence is 15 residues long. V lost 4 bases, J lost 4 bases, and 7 bases stayed unmatched. Germline CDR1 SGHTA, CDR2 FQGNSA. DNA for the CDR3: TGTGCCAGCAGCTCCAGGGACAGGGGTTTATACGAGCAGTACTTC. It yields the protein CASSSRDRGLYEQYF.

The chain links TRBV27 to TRBJ1-2; 10 bases match TRBD1. V was pared by 6 bases and J by 4 bases, with 11 bases of the junction left unmatched. Germline assignment: CDR1 MNHEY and CDR2 SMNVEV (reference sequence). The CDR3 length is 16 residues. This CDR3 is CASRSGQGDISYGYTF. The CDR3 DNA sequence: TGTGCCAGCAGGTCAGGACAGGGGGATATCAGCTATGGCTACACCTTC.

Points on this clone: Germline and junction disagree at one end, which may indicate a read error. This chain uses TRBV7-7 with TRBJ2-7, with D perhaps TRBD2 (6 bases). The CDR3 has 14 residues. Germline lookup yields CDR1 SSHAT and CDR2 FNYEAQ (reference sequence). The CDR3 DNA sequence: TGTGCTAGCAGCTTAGCGGCGGGGCCCTACGAGCAGTACTTC. It specifies CASSLAAGPYEQYF.

The table lists this clone with a count of one. V usage is TRBV5-1 and J usage is TRBJ1-1; 8 nucleotides agree with TRBD1. Germline loops: CDR1 SGHRS, CDR2 YFSETQ. The V gene end was trimmed by 0 bases and the J gene end by 3 bases; junction bases not matched to a gene: 1. The CDR3 is 14 residues long. The DNA of the CDR3 is TGCGCCAGCAGCTTGGGACAGGGGCACACTGAAGCTTTCTTT. Protein sequence: CASSLGQGHTEAFF.

The chain is built from TRBV7-9 and TRBJ1-2; D gene unclear. The CDR3 has 14 residues. The V gene lost 5 bases and the J gene lost 8 bases, with 18 bases spanning the gap. In germline, CDR1 is SEHNR, CDR2 FQNEAQ (reference sequence). CDR3 bases: TGTGCCAGCAGCGAGGTGCAGACTCCGAGGGGCTACACCTTC. This translates into CASSEVQTPRGYTF.